Shown below are 5 T cell receptor beta chains from a single sample sequenced in a study of blood T cells in healthy people across ages. Together with a sample-barcoded 5' primer, a J-beta primer mix was included in a second PCR lasting about 6 to 11 cycles. TCRdb itself ran the 5' RACE reads through MiXCR, one entry per CDR3 protein. This repertoire shows about 1.5 million distinct CDR3 sequences, under 55% found once; its top ten account for about 3.8%. Sequencing was carried out using blood. The receptors originated from a woman between 18 and 29 years old in good health.

In its sample, this clonotype was seen a few times. This rearrangement joins TRBV7-2 to TRBJ2-4; unclear D gene. Trimming removed 3 bases from V and 5 bases from J, with 14 bases in between. This CDR3 region has 15 residues. Germline V gene lookup returns CDR1 SGHTA and CDR2 FQGNSA. CDR3 bases: TGTGCCAGCAGCTTCATCCCGGGCCCTCAAAACATTCAGTACTTC. This codes for CASSFIPGPQNIQYF.

This clonotype was observed a few times. The gene calls are TRBV2 and TRBJ1-2; the match to TRBD1 covers 8 bases. Germline V lookup: CDR1 SNHLY, CDR2 FYNNEI. The CDR3 runs 15 residues. Trimming cost V 6 bases and J 4 bases; bases outside gene matches: 10. The CDR3 spells CASRNRPGQVYGYTF. CDR3 nucleotides: TGTGCCAGCAGGAACCGGCCGGGACAGGTCTATGGCTACACCTTC.

This clonotype occurred many times. In DNA, the CDR3 is TGCAGCGTTGAACTAGTAGGGGTCTACAATGAGCAGTTCTTC. Translation: CSVELVGVYNEQFF. The rearrangement joins TRBV29-1 to TRBJ2-1; D is perhaps TRBD1 (5 bases). From germline, CDR1 is SQVTM and CDR2 ANQGSEA. CDR3 length equals 14 residues. V dropped 2 bases and J dropped 3 bases, with 11 bases sitting between them.

DNA of the CDR3: TGTGCCAGCAGCCTAGACGGGCGGGAGTTCGATGAGCAGTTCTTC. Translated, it gives CASSLDGREFDEQFF. The chain recombines TRBV9 with TRBJ2-1, with 7 bases that match TRBD2. There are 15 residues in the CDR3. Per germline, CDR1 SGDLS and CDR2 YYNGEE. The V gene end was trimmed by 4 bases and the J gene end by 8 bases; junction bases not matched to a gene: 12. Full variable domain (rest looked up from reference TRBV9 and TRBJ2-1): DSGVTQTPKHLITATGQRVTLRCSPRSGDLSVYWYQQSLDQGLQFLIQYYNGEERAKGNILERFSAQQFPDLHSELNLSSLELGDSALYFCASSLDGREFDEQFFGPGTRLTVL.

The chain carries TRBV29-1 and TRBJ1-2, with TRBD1 matching 8 bases. Germline V lookup: CDR1 SQVTM, CDR2 ANQGSEA. The CDR3 loop spans 15 amino acids. The trim removed 0 bases at V and 5 bases at J, leaving 8 bases unmatched. CDR3 nucleotides: TGCAGCGTTGAAGATGGACAGGGCCCCGTTTATGGCTACACCTTC. Protein: CSVEDGQGPVYGYTF.